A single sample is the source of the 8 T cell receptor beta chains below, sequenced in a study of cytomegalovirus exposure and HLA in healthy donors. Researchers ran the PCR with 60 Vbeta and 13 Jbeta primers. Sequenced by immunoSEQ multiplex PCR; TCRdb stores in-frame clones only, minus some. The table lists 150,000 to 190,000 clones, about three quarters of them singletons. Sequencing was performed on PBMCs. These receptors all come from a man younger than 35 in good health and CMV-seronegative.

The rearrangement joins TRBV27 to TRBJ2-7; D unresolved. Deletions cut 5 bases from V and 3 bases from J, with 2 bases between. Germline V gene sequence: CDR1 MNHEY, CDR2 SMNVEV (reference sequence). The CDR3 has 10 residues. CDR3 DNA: TGTGCCAGCAGTCGCTACGAGCAGTACTTC. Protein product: CASSRYEQYF.

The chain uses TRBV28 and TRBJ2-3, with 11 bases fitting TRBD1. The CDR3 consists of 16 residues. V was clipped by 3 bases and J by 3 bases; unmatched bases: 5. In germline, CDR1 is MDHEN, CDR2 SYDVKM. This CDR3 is CASSFLDRGLTDTQYF. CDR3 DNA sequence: TGTGCCAGCAGTTTTTTGGACAGGGGGCTTACAGATACGCAGTATTTT. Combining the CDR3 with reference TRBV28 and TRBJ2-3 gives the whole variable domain DVKVTQSSRYLVKRTGEKVFLECVQDMDHENMFWYRQDPGLGLRLIYFSYDVKMKEKGDIPEGYSVSREKKERFSLILESASTNQTSMYLCASSFLDRGLTDTQYFGPGTRLTVL.

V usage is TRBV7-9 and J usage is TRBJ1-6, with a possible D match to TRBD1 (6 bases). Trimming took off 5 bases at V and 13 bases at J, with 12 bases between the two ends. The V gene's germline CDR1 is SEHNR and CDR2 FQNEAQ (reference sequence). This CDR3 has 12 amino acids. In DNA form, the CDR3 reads TGTGCCAGCAGCCGGGACGACAGGCCCCTCCACTTT. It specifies CASSRDDRPLHF.

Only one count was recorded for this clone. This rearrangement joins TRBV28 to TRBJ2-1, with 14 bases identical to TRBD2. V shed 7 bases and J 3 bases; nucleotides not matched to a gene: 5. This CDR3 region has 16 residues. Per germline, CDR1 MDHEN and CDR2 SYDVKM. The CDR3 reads CASTRLAGGRYNEQFF. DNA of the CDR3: TGTGCCAGCACCCGACTAGCGGGAGGGCGCTACAATGAGCAGTTCTTC.

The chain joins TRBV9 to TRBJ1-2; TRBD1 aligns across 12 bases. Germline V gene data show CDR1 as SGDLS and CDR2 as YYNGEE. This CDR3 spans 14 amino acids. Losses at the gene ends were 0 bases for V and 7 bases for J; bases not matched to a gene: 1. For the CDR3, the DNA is TGTGCCAGCAGCGTAGGGGGACAGGGGGCTGGCTACACCTTC. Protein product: CASSVGGQGAGYTF. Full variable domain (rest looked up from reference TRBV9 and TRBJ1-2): DSGVTQTPKHLITATGQRVTLRCSPRSGDLSVYWYQQSLDQGLQFLIQYYNGEERAKGNILERFSAQQFPDLHSELNLSSLELGDSALYFCASSVGGQGAGYTFGSGTRLTVV.

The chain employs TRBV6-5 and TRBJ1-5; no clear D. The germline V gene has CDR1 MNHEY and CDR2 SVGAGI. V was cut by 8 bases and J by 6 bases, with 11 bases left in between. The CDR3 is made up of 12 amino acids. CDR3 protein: CASGAKSQPQHF. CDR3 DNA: TGTGCCAGCGGTGCGAAAAGTCAGCCCCAGCATTTT.

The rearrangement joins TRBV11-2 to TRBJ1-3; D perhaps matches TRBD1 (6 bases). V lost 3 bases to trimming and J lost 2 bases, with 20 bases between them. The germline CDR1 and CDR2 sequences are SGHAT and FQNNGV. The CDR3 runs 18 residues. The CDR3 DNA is TGTGCCAGCAGCTTCTCACCGAACCGGGACAATGCTGGAAACACCATATATTTT. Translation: CASSFSPNRDNAGNTIYF.

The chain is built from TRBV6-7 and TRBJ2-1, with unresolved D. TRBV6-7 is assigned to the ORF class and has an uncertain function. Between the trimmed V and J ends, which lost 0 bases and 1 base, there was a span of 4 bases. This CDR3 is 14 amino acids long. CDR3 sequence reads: CASSYSLSYNEQFF. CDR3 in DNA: TGTGCCAGCAGTTACTCCCTATCCTACAATGAGCAGTTCTTC.